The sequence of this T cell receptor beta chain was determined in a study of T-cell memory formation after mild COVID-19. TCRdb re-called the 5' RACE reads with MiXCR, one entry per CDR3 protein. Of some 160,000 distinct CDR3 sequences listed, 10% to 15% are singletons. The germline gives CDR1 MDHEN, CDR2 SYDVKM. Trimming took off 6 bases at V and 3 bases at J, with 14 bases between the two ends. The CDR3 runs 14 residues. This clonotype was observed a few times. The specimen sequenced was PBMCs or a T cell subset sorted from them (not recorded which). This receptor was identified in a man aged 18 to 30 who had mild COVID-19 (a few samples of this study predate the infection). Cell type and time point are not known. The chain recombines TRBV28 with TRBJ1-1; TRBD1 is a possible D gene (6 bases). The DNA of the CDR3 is TGTGCCAGCAGCCAAGTAACAGGGTACACTGAAGCTTTCTTT. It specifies CASSQVTGYTEAFF.